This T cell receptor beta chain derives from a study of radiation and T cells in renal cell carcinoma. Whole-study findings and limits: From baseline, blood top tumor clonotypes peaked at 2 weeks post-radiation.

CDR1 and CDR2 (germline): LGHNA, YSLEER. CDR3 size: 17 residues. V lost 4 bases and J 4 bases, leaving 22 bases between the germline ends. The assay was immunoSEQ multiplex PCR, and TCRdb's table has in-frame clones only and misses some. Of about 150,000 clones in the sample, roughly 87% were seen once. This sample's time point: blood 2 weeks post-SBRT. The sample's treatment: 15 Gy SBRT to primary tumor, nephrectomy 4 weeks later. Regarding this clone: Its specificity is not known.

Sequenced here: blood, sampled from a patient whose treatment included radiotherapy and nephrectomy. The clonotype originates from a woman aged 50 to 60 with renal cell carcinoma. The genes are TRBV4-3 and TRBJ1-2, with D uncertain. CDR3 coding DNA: TGCGCCAGCAGCCCGGCGGCGCAGAGCGGGCTAGTCTATGGCTACACCTTC. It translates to CASSPAAQSGLVYGYTF.